The source of this T cell receptor beta chain is a study of cytomegalovirus exposure and HLA in healthy donors. J was trimmed by 10 bases and V by 3 bases; bases with no gene match: 6. Germline values: CDR1 MDHEN, CDR2 SYDVKM. The CDR3 loop spans 15 amino acids. PCR involved 60 Vbeta and 13 Jbeta primers. The method was immunoSEQ multiplex PCR; TCRdb's version includes in-frame clones alone and lacks a portion of them. Among roughly 130,000 clones listed, approximately 8.7% were seen once. Concerning this clone: Antigen unknown.

Study-level results: Rare sequences made up most TCRs, while some public TCRs were found in many donors.

The source material was PBMCs. This TCR was recovered from a man in his forties in good health and CMV-seronegative. The genes are TRBV28 and TRBJ1-4, with 12 nucleotides matching TRBD1. CDR3 protein: CASSFGDRGLVKLFF. CDR3 coding DNA: TGTGCCAGCAGTTTTGGGGACAGGGGGCTCGTAAAACTGTTTTTT.